The entry that follows covers one T cell receptor beta chain sequence. As yet, its antigen is unknown. Preceding any ophthalmopathy symptoms, the blood sample dates from first hyperthyroidism diagnosis. The CDR3 regions of TCR beta were amplified from RNA transcripts. During a first-round RT-PCR of the TCR CDR3, the HTBI primer set was used. TCRdb ran MiXCR on the multiplex PCR reads and lists one entry per CDR3 protein. The table shows about 720,000 distinct CDR3 sequences, with about 19% occurring only once. The sample comes from a study of T cells in Graves' hyperthyroidism and ophthalmopathy. Study summary: At the time of initial diagnosis and before any treatment, peripheral blood was collected. Study-level results: Blood also showed most of the thyroid clonotypes that were expanded above 0.001.

Germline CDR1 is SEHNR and CDR2 is FQNEAQ (reference sequence). CDR3 length: 14 residues. With 2 bases removed from V and 2 bases from J, the gap between germline ends came to 9 bases. The sequencing input was blood. This receptor was obtained from a woman aged 45-65 years with Graves' hyperthyroidism that later progressed to Graves' ophthalmopathy. The rearrangement joins TRBV7-9 to TRBJ1-2; D possibly corresponds to TRBD1 (6 bases). CDR3 DNA sequence: TGTGCCAGCAGCTTACAGGGGAAAAACTATGGCTACACCTTC. It codes for CASSLQGKNYGYTF. Looking up the rest from reference TRBV7-9 and TRBJ1-2 gives the full variable domain: DTGVSQNPRHKITKRGQNVTFRCDPISEHNRLYWYRQTLGQGPEFLTYFQNEAQLEKSRLLSDRFSAERPKGSFSTLEIQRTEQGDSAMYLCASSLQGKNYGYTFGSGTRLTVV.